This TCR beta chain was observed in a study of neurological immune-mediated disorders. Trimming took 7 bases from V and 10 from J; bases not matched to a gene: 12. Germline assignment: CDR1 MNHEY and CDR2 SVGEGT. The CDR3 is 15 residues long. Specified time point: longitudinal time-point 3. In this sample, this clonotype turned up a few times. TCRdb processed the 5' RACE reads anew with MiXCR; each CDR3 protein has one entry. The sample lists about 53,000 distinct CDR3 sequences, more than 7% occurring once. The V gene is TRBV6-2 or TRBV6-3, the J gene TRBJ1-6, with 8 bases fitting TRBD1. This receptor was taken from a woman in her thirties or forties in good health. The specimen sequenced was PBMCs. In DNA form, the CDR3 reads TGTGCCAGCACCATTTCCAGGGGGCCAGGCTCACCCCTCCACTTT. This sequence encodes CASTISRGPGSPLHF.